Shown below are 2 T cell receptor beta chains from a single sample sequenced in a study of shared clonotypes between healthy human individuals. Clones were read by immunoSEQ multiplex PCR, and TCRdb kept only the in-frame ones, dropping some. This sample carries 600,000 to 750,000 clones, about 78% of them seen once, and the ten largest clones take under 2%. Sequenced material: memory CD4+ T cells sorted from blood. Documented subset: CD45RA-negative fraction. These receptors originate from a woman in her thirties in good health.

The V and J genes are TRBV2 and TRBJ1-1; D unresolved. V lost 6 bases, J lost 1 base, and 21 bases lay in between. This CDR3 is 17 amino acids long. The germline gives CDR1 SNHLY, CDR2 FYNNEI. The chain's CDR3 is CASSLNPPPQENTEAFF. In nucleotides, the CDR3 is TGTGCCAGCAGCCTCAACCCCCCCCCACAAGAGAACACTGAAGCTTTCTTT. Full variable domain (missing parts from reference TRBV2 and TRBJ1-1): EPEVTQTPSHQVTQMGQEVILRCVPISNHLYFYWYRQILGQKVEFLVSFYNNEISEKSEIFDDQFSVERPDGSNFTLKIRSTKLEDSAMYFCASSLNPPPQENTEAFFGQGTRLTVV.

J is TRBJ1-1 and V is TRBV7-2, with D unresolved. The germline V gene has CDR1 SGHTA and CDR2 FQGNSA. V dropped 3 bases and J dropped 5 bases, with 7 bases sitting between them. CDR3 size: 12 residues. The CDR3 loop reads CASSFSWTEAFF. DNA for the CDR3: TGTGCCAGCAGCTTTTCATGGACTGAAGCTTTCTTT. Variable domain in full (rest from reference TRBV7-2 and TRBJ1-1): GAGVSQSPSNKVTEKGKDVELRCDPISGHTALYWYRQSLGQGLEFLIYFQGNSAPDKSGLPSDRFSAERTGGSVSTLTIQRTQQEDSAVYLCASSFSWTEAFFGQGTRLTVV.